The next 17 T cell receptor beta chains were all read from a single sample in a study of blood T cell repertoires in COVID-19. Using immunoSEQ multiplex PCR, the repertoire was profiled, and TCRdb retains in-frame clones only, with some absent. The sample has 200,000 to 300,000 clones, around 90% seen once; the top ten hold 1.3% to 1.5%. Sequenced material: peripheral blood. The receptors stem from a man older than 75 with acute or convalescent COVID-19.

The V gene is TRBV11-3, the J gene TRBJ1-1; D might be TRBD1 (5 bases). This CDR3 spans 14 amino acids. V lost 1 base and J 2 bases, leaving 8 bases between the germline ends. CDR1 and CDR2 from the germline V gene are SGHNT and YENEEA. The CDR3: CASSLAGLNTEAFF. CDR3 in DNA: TGTGCCAGCAGCTTAGCAGGGTTAAACACTGAAGCTTTCTTT.

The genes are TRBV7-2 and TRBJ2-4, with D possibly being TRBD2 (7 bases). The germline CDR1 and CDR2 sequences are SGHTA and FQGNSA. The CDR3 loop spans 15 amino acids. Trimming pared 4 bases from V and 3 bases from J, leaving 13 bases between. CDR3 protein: CASSSAGAGKNIQYF. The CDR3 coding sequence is TGTGCCAGCAGCTCCGCGGGGGCTGGCAAAAACATTCAGTACTTC.

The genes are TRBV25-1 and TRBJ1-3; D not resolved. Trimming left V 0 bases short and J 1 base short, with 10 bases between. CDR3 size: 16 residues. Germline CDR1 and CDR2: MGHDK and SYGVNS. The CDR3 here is CASSEYRGLSGNTIYF. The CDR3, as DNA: TGTGCCAGCAGTGAATACCGAGGGCTTTCTGGAAACACCATATATTTT.

CDR3 sequence (DNA): TGTGCCAGCGGGGGTAGGGAGGACTCACCCCTCCACTTT. Translating it yields CASGGREDSPLHF. V is TRBV12-3 or TRBV12-4 and J is TRBJ1-6; tentative D call: TRBD1 (5 bases). V lost 8 bases to trimming and J lost 10 bases, with 15 bases between them. This CDR3 has 13 amino acids.

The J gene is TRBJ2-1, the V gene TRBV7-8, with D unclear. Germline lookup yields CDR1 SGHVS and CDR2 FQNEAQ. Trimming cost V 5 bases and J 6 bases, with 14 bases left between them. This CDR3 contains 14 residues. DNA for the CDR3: TGTGCCAGCAGCCTCGCTACTCTCTCCAATGAGCAGTTCTTC. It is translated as CASSLATLSNEQFF.

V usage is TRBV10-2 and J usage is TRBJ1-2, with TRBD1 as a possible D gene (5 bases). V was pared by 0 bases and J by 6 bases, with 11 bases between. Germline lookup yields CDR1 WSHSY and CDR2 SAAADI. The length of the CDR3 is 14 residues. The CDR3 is CASSESPGKNGYTF. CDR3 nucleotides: TGCGCCAGCAGTGAGTCCCCAGGGAAGAATGGCTACACCTTC.

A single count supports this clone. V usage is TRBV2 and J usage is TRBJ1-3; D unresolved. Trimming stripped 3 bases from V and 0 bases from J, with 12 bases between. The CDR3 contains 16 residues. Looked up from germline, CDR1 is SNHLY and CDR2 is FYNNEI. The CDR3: CASSDLSVLSGNTIYF. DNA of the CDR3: TGTGCCAGCAGTGACTTGTCAGTTCTCTCTGGAAACACCATATATTTT.

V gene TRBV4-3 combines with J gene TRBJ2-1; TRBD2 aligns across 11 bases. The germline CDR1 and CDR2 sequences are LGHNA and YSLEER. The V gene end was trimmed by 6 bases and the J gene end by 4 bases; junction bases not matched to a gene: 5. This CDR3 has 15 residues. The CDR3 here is CASSRLAGTYNEQFF. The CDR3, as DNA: TGCGCCAGCAGTAGACTAGCGGGAACATACAATGAGCAGTTCTTC.

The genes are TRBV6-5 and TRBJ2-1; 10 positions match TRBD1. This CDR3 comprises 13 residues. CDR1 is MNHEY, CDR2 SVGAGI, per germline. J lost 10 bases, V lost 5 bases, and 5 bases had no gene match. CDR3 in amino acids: CASSHDRGREQFF. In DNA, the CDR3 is TGTGCCAGCAGTCACGACAGGGGGCGGGAGCAGTTCTTC.

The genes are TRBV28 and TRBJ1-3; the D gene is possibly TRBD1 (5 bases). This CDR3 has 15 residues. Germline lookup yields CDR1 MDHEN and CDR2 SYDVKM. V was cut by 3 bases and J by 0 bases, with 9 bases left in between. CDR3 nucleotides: TGTGCCAGCAGTTTCAGGGCTGTCTCTGGAAACACCATATATTTT. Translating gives CASSFRAVSGNTIYF.

The CDR3 DNA reads as TGTGCCAGCAGCTTACGGGGGGGACAGTCCTACGAGCAGTACTTC. The encoded protein is CASSLRGGQSYEQYF. The rearrangement links TRBV7-3 to TRBJ2-7; a weak D match, TRBD2 (8 bases). There are 15 residues in the CDR3. CDR1 SGHTA and CDR2 FQGTGA come from the germline V gene. Trimming pared 2 bases from V and 1 base from J, leaving 12 bases between.

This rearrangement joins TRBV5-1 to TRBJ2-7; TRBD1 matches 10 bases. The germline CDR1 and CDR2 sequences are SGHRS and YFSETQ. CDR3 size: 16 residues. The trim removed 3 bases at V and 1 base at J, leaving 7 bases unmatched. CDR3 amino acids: CASSSRDRGDSYEQYF. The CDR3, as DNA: TGCGCCAGCAGCTCCCGGGACAGGGGAGATTCCTACGAGCAGTACTTC. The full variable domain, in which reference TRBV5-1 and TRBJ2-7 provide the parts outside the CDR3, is KAGVTQTPRYLIKTRGQQVTLSCSPISGHRSVSWYQQTPGQGLQFLFEYFSETQRNKGNFPGRFSGRQFSNSRSEMNVSTLELGDSALYLCASSSRDRGDSYEQYFGPGTRLTVT.

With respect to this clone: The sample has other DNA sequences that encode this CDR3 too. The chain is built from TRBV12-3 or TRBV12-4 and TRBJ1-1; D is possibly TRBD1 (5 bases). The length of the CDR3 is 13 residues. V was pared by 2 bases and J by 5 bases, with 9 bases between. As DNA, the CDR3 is TGTGCCAGCAGTTTACAGGGAGGTACTGAAGCTTTCTTT. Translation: CASSLQGGTEAFF.

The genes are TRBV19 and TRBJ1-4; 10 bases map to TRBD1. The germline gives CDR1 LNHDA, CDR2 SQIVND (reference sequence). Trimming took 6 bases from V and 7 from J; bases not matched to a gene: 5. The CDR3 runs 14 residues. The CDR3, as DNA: TGTGCCAGTAGGCAGACAGGGGGCTTTGAAAAACTGTTTTTT. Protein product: CASRQTGGFEKLFF.

This chain's CDR3 is CASRHDRGNSWGANVLTF. In DNA form, the CDR3 reads TGTGCCAGCAGGCACGACAGGGGAAACTCGTGGGGGGCCAACGTCCTGACTTTC. The chain joins TRBV5-4 to TRBJ2-6; 8 bases are shared with TRBD1. Trimming removed 5 bases from V and 4 bases from J; junction bases left unmatched: 14. CDR1 and CDR2 (germline): SGHNT, YYREEE (reference sequence). The length of the CDR3 is 18 residues.

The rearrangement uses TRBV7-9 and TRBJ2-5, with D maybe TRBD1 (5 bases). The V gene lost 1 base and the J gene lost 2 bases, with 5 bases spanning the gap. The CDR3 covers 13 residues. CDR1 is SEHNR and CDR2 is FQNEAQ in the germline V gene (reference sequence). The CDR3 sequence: CASSLGQQETQYF. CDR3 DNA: TGTGCCAGCAGCTTAGGACAGCAAGAGACCCAGTACTTC.

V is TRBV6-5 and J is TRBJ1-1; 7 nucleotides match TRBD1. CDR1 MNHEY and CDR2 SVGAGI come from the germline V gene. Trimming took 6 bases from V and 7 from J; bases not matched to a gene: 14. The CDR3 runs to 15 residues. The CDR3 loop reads CASRDGRDSTFEAFF. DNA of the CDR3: TGTGCCAGCAGAGACGGACGGGACAGCACCTTTGAAGCTTTCTTT.